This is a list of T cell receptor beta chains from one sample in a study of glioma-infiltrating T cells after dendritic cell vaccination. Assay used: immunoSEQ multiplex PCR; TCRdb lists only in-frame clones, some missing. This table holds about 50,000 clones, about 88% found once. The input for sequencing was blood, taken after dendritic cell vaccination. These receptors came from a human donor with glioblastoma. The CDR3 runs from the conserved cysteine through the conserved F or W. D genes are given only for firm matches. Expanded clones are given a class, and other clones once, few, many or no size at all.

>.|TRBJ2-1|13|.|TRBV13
CASRQSSYNEQFF
TGTGCCAGCAGACAGAGCTCCTACAATGAGCAGTTCTTC
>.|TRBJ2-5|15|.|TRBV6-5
CASSYTGLSQETQYF
TGTGCCAGCAGTTACACTGGACTCTCCCAAGAGACCCAGTACTTC
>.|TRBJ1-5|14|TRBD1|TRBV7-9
CASSHQGGNQPQHF
TGTGCCAGCAGTCACCAGGGGGGCAATCAGCCCCAGCATTTT
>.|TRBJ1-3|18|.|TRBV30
CAWSVSERGTWVRNTIYF
TGTGCCTGGAGTGTCTCTGAGCGGGGGACATGGGTGAGAAACACCATATATTTT
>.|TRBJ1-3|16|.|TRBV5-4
CASSLDSFTSGNTIYF
TGTGCCAGCAGCTTGGACAGTTTCACCTCTGGAAACACCATATATTTT
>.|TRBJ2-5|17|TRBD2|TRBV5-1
CASSLSASGSGRETQYF
TGCGCCAGCAGCTTGTCGGCTAGCGGGAGTGGAAGGGAGACCCAGTACTTC
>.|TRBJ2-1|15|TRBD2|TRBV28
CASILSLAGPFEQFF
TGTGCCAGCATTCTCTCACTAGCGGGACCTTTTGAGCAGTTCTTC
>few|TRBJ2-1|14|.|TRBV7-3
CASSLAGSIHEQFF
TGTGCCAGCAGCTTAGCCGGGAGTATCCATGAGCAGTTCTTC
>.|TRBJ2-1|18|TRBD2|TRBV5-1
CASSLGGASGYSYNEQFF
TGCGCCAGCAGCTTGGGCGGGGCTAGCGGGTACTCCTACAATGAGCAGTTCTTC
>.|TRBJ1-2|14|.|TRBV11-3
CASSLDPGSVGYTF
TGTGCCAGCAGCTTAGACCCCGGGAGTGTCGGCTACACCTTC
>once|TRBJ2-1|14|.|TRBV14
CASSLRLSYNEQFF
TGTGCCAGCAGCCTGAGGCTCTCCTACAATGAGCAGTTCTTC
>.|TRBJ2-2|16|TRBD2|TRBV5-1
CASSLKSSGRAGELFF
TGCGCCAGCAGCTTGAAGTCTAGCGGGAGGGCCGGGGAGCTGTTTTTT
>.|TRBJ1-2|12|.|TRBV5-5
CASSSVLRGYTF
TGTGCCAGCAGCTCCGTCCTTCGGGGCTACACCTTC
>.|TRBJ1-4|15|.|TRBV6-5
CASSYRGSGNEKLFF
TGTGCCAGCAGTTACAGGGGATCGGGTAATGAAAAACTGTTTTTT
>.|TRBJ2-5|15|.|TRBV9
CASSVAPTSLETQYF
TGTGCCAGCAGCGTAGCCCCGACTAGTTTAGAGACCCAGTACTTC
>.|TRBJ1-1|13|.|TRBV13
CASSLVGSTEAFF
TGTGCCAGCAGCTTAGTTGGGAGCACTGAAGCTTTCTTT
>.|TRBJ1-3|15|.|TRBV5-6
CASSLAAGSGNTIYF
TGTGCCAGCAGCTTGGCGGCAGGCTCTGGAAACACCATATATTTT
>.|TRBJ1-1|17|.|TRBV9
CASSEISSRWDNPEAFF
TGTGCCAGCAGCGAAATTTCAAGTCGTTGGGACAACCCTGAAGCTTTCTTT
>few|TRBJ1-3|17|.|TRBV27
CASSLSPSGSQGNTIYF
TGTGCCAGCAGTTTAAGCCCGTCCGGTTCGCAGGGGAACACCATATATTTT
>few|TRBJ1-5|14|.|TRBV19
CASSQGQGNQPQHF
TGTGCCAGTAGTCAAGGACAAGGCAATCAGCCCCAGCATTTT
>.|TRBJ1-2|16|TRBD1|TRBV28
CASSLTGTGFPYGYTF
TGTGCCAGCAGTTTAACTGGGACAGGGTTCCCCTATGGCTACACCTTC
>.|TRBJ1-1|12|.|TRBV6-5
CASSWGGTEAFF
TGTGCCAGCAGCTGGGGGGGCACTGAAGCTTTCTTT
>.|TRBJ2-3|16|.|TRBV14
CASSQDPGLRTDTQYF
TGTGCCAGCAGCCAAGACCCCGGACTTCGCACAGATACGCAGTATTTT
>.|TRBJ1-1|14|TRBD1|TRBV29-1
CSTRQGRGNTEAFF
TGCAGCACAAGACAGGGTCGAGGGAACACTGAAGCTTTCTTT
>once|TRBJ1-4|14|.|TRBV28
CATYLGAANEKLFF
TGTGCCACCTATTTAGGGGCTGCTAATGAAAAACTGTTTTTT
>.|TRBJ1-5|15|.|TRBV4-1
CASSQQGYSNQPQHF
TGCGCCAGCAGCCAACAGGGTTATAGCAATCAGCCCCAGCATTTT
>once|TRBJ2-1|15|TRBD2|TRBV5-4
CASSLGGGRYNEQFF
TGTGCCAGCAGCTTGGGTGGCGGGAGATACAATGAGCAGTTCTTC
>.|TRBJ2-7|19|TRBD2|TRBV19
CASSPRTSGRASYSYEQYF
TGTGCCAGTAGTCCGCGGACTAGCGGGAGGGCCTCATACTCCTACGAGCAGTACTTC
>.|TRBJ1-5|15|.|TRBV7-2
CASSLVGASNQPQHF
TGTGCCAGCAGCTTAGTGGGAGCTAGCAATCAGCCCCAGCATTTT
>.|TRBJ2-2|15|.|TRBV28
CASSLIRFPTGELFF
TGTGCCAGCAGTTTAATCAGGTTTCCCACCGGGGAGCTGTTTTTT
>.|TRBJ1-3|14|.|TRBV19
CASSMGNSGNTIYF
TGTGCCAGTAGTATGGGCAACTCTGGAAACACCATATATTTT
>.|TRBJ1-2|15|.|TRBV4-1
CASSQLSVPSYGYTF
TGCGCCAGCAGCCAATTAAGTGTCCCCAGCTATGGCTACACCTTC
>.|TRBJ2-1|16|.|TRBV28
CASSWVGGSSYNEQFF
TGTGCCAGCAGTTGGGTTGGGGGGAGCTCCTACAATGAGCAGTTCTTC
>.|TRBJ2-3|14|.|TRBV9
CASSATDFTDTQYF
TGTGCCAGCAGCGCCACAGATTTCACAGATACGCAGTATTTT
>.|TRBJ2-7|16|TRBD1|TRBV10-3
CAISEGYRDSSYEQYF
TGTGCCATCAGTGAGGGATACCGGGACAGCTCCTACGAGCAGTACTTC
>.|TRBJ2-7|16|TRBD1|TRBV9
CASSVHSGQGAGEQYF
TGTGCCAGCAGCGTCCACAGCGGACAGGGGGCAGGGGAGCAGTACTTC
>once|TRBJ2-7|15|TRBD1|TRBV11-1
CASSLTGTGTYEQYF
TGTGCCAGCAGCCTAACCGGGACAGGGACCTACGAGCAGTACTTC
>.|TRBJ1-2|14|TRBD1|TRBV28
CASVTGGGNYGYTF
TGTGCCAGCGTCACAGGGGGCGGGAACTATGGCTACACCTTC
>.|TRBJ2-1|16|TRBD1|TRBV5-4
CASSSLSGGIYNEQFF
TGTGCCAGCAGCTCACTTTCAGGGGGAATATACAATGAGCAGTTCTTC
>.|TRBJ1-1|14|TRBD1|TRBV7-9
CASRGQGATTEAFF
TGTGCCAGCAGAGGACAGGGGGCGACCACTGAAGCTTTCTTT
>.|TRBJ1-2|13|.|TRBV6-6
CASSYDSEYGYTF
TGTGCCAGCAGTTACGACAGCGAATATGGCTACACCTTC
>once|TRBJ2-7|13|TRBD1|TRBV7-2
CASSWDRVYEQYF
TGTGCCAGCAGCTGGGACAGGGTCTACGAGCAGTACTTC
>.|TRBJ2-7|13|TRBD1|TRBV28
CASSLGQGYEQYF
TGTGCCAGCAGTTTAGGACAGGGTTACGAGCAGTACTTC
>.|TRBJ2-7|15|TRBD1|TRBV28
CASSIRQGPLGEQYF
TGTGCCAGCAGTATCCGACAGGGGCCTCTGGGAGAGCAGTACTTC
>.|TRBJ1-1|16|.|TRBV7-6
CASSKTGGAHYTEAFF
TGTGCCAGCAGCAAAACGGGGGGGGCGCACTACACTGAAGCTTTCTTT
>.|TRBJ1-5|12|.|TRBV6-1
CASSRGIQPQHF
TGTGCCAGCAGTAGAGGGATTCAGCCCCAGCATTTT
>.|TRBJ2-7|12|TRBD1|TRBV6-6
CASSSTTGEQYF
TGTGCCAGCAGTTCCACGACAGGGGAACAGTACTTC
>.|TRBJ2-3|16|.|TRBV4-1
CASSRDTGGGLDTQYF
TGCGCCAGCAGCCGAGACACGGGGGGCGGATTGGATACGCAGTATTTT
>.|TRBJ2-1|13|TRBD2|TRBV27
CASSYGTSGKRFF
TGTGCCAGCAGTTATGGGACTAGCGGGAAACGGTTCTTC
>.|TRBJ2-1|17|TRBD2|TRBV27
CASSPHLNGRGYNEQFF
TGTGCCAGCAGTCCCCATTTGAACGGGAGGGGGTACAATGAGCAGTTCTTC
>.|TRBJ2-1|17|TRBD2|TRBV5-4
CASSLGLAGPWGNEQFF
TGTGCCAGCAGCTTGGGGCTAGCGGGACCCTGGGGCAATGAGCAGTTCTTC
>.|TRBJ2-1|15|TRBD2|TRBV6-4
CASSEIAGSYNEQFF
TGTGCCAGCAGTGAAATAGCGGGCTCCTACAATGAGCAGTTCTTC
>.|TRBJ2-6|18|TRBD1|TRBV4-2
CASSQEGTGTSGANVLTF
TGTGCCAGCAGCCAAGAAGGGACAGGTACTTCTGGGGCCAACGTCCTGACTTTC
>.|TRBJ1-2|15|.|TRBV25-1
CASSELGGRGDGYTF
TGTGCCAGCAGTGAGCTGGGGGGGAGAGGCGATGGCTACACCTTC
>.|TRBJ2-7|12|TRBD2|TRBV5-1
CASSREGSEQYF
TGCGCCAGCAGCCGGGAGGGTTCCGAGCAGTACTTC
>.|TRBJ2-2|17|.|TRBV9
CASSYNVVRGYTGELFF
TGTGCCAGCAGCTATAATGTAGTGAGGGGGTACACCGGGGAGCTGTTTTTT
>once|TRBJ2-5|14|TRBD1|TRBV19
CASSRQGTIETQYF
TGTGCCAGTAGTCGACAGGGAACGATAGAGACCCAGTACTTC
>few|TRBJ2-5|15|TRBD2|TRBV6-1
CASSEGSGTQETQYF
TGTGCCAGCAGTGAAGGCAGCGGGACCCAAGAGACCCAGTACTTC
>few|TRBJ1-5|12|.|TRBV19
CASSIYGQPQHF
TGTGCCAGTAGTATTTATGGCCAGCCCCAGCATTTT
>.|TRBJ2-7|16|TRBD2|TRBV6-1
CASSEADAGGSYEQYF
TGTGCCAGCAGTGAAGCCGATGCGGGGGGCTCCTACGAGCAGTACTTC